This TCR beta chain was retrieved from a study of T cells in Graves' hyperthyroidism and ophthalmopathy. Notes on the study in general: Progression to ophthalmopathy was predicted a median of roughly 6.8 months early. Expanded thyroid clonotypes (above 0.001) were mostly also found in blood.

V lost 5 bases and J 3 bases, leaving 17 bases between the germline ends. Germline V gene data show CDR1 as MDHEN and CDR2 as SYDVKM. The CDR3 is 15 amino acids. Ten or more counts support this clonotype. Its antigen remains unidentified. The diagnostic basis comprised clinical symptoms, serum thyroxine and TRAb, thyroid ultrasound and orbital computed tomography. The source of the PBMCs was 8 to 10 ml of fresh peripheral blood. RNA transcripts were the template for amplifying TCR beta CDR3 regions. A first-round RT-PCR of the TCR CDR3 used the HTBI primer set. TCRdb independently ran MiXCR on the multiplex PCR reads; one entry per CDR3 protein. The table records fewer than 750,000 distinct CDR3 sequences, about 15% of them present only once.

The sequence derives from a woman in her 40s with Graves' ophthalmopathy. Sequencing used blood. The chain couples TRBV28 to TRBJ2-7; tentative D call: TRBD1 (6 bases). DNA for the CDR3: TGTGCCAGCAGTCTCCCGGACAGTAGTTTCTACGAGCAGTACTTC. Residues: CASSLPDSSFYEQYF.